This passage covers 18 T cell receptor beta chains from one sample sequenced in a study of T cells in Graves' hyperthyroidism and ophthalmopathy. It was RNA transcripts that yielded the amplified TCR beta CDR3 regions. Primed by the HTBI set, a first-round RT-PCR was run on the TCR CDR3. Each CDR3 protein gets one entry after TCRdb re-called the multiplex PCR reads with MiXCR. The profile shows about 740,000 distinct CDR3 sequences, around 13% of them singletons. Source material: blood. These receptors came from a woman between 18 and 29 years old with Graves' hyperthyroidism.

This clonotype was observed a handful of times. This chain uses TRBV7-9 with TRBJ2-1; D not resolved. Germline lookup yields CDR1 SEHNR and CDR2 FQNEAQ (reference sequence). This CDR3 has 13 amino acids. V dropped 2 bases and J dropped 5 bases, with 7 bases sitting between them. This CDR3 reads CASSLPANNEQFF. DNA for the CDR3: TGTGCCAGCAGCTTACCAGCCAACAATGAGCAGTTCTTC.

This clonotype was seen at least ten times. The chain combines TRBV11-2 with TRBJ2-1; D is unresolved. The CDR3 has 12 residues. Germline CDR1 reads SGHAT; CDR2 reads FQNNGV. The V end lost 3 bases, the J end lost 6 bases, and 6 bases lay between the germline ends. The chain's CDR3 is CASSFAGNEQFF. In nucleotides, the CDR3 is TGTGCCAGCAGCTTCGCTGGCAATGAGCAGTTCTTC.

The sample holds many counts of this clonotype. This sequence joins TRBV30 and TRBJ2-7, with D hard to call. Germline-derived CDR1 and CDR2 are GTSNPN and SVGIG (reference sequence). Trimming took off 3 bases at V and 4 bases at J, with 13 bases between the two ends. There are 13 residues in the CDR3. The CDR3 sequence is CAWRGHTSYEQYF. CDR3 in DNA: TGTGCCTGGAGGGGTCACACGTCTTACGAGCAGTACTTC.

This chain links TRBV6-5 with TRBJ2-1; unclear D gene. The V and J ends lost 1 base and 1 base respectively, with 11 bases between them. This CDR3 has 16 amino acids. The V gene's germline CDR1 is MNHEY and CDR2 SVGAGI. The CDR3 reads CASSYFLGTSYNEQFF. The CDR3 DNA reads TGTGCCAGCAGTTACTTCTTGGGAACTTCCTACAATGAGCAGTTCTTC.

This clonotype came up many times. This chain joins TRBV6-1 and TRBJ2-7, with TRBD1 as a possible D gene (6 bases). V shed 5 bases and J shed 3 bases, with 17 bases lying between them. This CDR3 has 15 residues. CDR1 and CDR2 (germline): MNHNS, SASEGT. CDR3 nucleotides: TGTGCCAGCAGTCGCCCGCGGACAGCCAACTACGAGCAGTACTTC. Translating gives CASSRPRTANYEQYF.

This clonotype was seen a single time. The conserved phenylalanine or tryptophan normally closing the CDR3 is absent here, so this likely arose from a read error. CDR3 DNA sequence: TGTGCCAGCAGCCAAGATCTTGGCAGGATAACAGGGGAGCAGTTCTCC. The encoded protein is CASSQDLGRITGEQFS. The chain recombines TRBV14 with TRBJ2-1, with a possible D match to TRBD1 (6 bases). Trimming removed 0 bases from V and 10 bases from J, with 19 bases in between. Per the germline V gene, CDR1 is SGHDN and CDR2 is FVKESK. The CDR3 spans 16 residues.

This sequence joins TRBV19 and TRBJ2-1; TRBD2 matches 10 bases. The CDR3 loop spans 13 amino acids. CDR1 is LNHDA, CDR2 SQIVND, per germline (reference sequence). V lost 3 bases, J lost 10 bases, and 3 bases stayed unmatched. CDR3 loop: CASSILAGEEQFF. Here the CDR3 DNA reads TGTGCCAGTAGTATTCTAGCGGGAGAGGAGCAGTTCTTC.

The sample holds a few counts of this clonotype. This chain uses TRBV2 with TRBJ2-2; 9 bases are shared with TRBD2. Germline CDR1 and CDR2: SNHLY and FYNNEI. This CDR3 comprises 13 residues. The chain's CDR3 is CVVASGNTGELFF. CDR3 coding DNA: TGTGTAGTCGCTAGCGGGAATACCGGGGAGCTGTTTTTT.

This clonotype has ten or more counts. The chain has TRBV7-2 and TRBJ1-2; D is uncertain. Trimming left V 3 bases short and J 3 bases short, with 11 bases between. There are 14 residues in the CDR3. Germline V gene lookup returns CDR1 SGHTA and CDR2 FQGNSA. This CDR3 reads CASSLLRQDYGYTF. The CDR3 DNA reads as TGTGCCAGCAGCTTGTTGCGCCAGGACTATGGCTACACCTTC.

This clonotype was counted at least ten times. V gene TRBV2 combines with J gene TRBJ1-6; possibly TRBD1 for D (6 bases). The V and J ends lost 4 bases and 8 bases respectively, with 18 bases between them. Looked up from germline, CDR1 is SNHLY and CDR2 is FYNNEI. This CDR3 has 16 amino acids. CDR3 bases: TGTGCCAGCAGTGCCACCTTACAGGGCCGGGATTCACCCCTCCACTTT. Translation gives CASSATLQGRDSPLHF.

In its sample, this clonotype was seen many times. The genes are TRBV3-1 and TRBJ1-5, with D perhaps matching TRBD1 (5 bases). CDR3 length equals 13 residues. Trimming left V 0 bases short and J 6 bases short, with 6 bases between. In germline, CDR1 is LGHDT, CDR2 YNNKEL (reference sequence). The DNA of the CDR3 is TGTGCCAGCAGCCAAGATGGGGGTCAGCCCCAGCATTTT. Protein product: CASSQDGGQPQHF.

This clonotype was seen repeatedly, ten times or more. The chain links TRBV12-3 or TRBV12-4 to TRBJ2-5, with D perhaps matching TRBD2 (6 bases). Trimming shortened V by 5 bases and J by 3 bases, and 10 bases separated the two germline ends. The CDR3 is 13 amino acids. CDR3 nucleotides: TGTGCCAGCAGTCCGTGGGGGGAAGAGACCCAGTACTTC. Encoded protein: CASSPWGEETQYF.

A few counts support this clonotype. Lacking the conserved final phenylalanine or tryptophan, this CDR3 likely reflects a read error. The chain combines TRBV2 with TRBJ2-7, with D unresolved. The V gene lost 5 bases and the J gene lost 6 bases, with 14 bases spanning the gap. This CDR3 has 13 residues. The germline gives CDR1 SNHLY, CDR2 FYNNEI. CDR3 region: CASSPRWVREQYI. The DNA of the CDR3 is TGTGCCAGCAGTCCGAGGTGGGTACGCGAGCAGTACATC.

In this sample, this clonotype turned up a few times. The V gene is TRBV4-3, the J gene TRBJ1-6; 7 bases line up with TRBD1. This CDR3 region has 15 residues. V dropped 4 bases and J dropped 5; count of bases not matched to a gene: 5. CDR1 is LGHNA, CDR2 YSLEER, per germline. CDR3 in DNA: TGCGCCAGCAGCCGATCAGGACAGGATAATTCACCCCTCCACTTT. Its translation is CASSRSGQDNSPLHF.

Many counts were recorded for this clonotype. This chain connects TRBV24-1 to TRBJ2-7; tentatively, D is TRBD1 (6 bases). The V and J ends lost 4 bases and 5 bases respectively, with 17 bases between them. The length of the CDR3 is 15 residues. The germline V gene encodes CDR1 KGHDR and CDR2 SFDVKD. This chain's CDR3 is CATSESSGALDEQYF. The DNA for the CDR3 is TGTGCCACCAGTGAAAGTTCAGGGGCGTTGGACGAGCAGTACTTC.

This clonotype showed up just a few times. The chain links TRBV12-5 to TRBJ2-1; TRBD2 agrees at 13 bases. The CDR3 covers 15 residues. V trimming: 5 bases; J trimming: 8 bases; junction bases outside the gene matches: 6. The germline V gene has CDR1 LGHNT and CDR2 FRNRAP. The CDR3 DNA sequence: TGTGCTAGTGGTCCGGGACTAGCGGGATCCGATGAGCAGTTCTTC. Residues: CASGPGLAGSDEQFF.

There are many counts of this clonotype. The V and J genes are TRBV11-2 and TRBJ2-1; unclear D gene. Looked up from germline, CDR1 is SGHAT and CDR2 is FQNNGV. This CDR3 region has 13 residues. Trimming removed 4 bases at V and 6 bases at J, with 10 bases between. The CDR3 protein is CASSSLLPNEQFF. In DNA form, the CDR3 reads TGTGCCAGCAGCTCACTACTCCCCAATGAGCAGTTCTTC.

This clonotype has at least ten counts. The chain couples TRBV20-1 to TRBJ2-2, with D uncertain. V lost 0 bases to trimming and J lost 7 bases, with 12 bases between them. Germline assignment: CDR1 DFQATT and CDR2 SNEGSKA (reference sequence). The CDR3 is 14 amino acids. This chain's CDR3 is CSARDGAGYGELFF. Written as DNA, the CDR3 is TGCAGTGCTAGAGATGGCGCTGGGTACGGGGAGCTGTTTTTT.